This T cell receptor (beta chain) was found in a study of cytomegalovirus exposure and HLA in healthy donors. With regard to this clone: Its target is unknown.

Trimming cost V 7 bases and J 5 bases, with 23 bases left between them. The CDR3 is made up of 15 amino acids. Germline V CDR1 and CDR2: SQVTM, ANQGSEA. Clones were sequenced by immunoSEQ multiplex PCR, and TCRdb holds only the in-frame ones, with some missing. The data contain about 130,000 clones, roughly 89% of them seen just once; the ten biggest clones take up 1.1%. Study-wide points: While the bulk of TCR sequences proved rare, some public TCRs turned up in many donors. 150 to 200 TCR beta chains were listed as cytomegalovirus-associated. Reported performance of the classifier showed diagnosis of cytomegalovirus status with high specificity and sensitivity.

The TCR was taken from a woman younger than 35 in good health and CMV-seronegative. The rearrangement joins TRBV29-1 to TRBJ2-5, with D possibly being TRBD1 (7 bases). Material: PBMCs. In nucleotides, the CDR3 is TGCAGCGCCCCACGGTGGCAGGGGGGACTGGAGACCCAGTACTTC. Translating it yields CSAPRWQGGLETQYF.